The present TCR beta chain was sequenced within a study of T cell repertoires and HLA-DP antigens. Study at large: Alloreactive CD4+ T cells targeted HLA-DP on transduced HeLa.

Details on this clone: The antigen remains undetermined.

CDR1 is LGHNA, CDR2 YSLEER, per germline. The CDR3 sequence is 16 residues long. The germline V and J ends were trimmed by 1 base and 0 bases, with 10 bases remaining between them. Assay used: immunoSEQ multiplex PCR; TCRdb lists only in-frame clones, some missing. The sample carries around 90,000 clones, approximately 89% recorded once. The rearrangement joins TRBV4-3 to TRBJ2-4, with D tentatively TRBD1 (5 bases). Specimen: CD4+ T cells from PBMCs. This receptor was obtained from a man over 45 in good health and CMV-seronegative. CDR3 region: CASSQGLTAAKNIQYF. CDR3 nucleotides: TGCGCCAGCAGCCAAGGGTTGACAGCAGCCAAAAACATTCAGTACTTC.